This T cell receptor (beta chain) was identified in a study of blood T cell repertoires in COVID-19. The wider study: Both acute and convalescent COVID-19 samples were obtained from the United States, Italy and Spain. T cells, B-cell-depleted T cells, or PBMCs provided the cDNA or gDNA that served as material.

Seattle participants joined during active infection and were tracked over time. Unmatched junction bases numbered 5, after V lost 4 bases and J lost 2 bases. Germline CDR1 reads SGHRS; CDR2 reads YFSETQ. The CDR3 runs 14 residues. Under the authors' procedure: Reference gene primer amplification gave nucleated cell count estimates. Method: immunoSEQ multiplex PCR; TCRdb's copy keeps in-frame clones and lacks some. That table supplies the V and J calls and clone size; D and trimming were determined from the DNA. The top ten clones hold roughly 3% of a sample with 200,000 to 250,000 clones, about 90% of them seen once.

The receptor was isolated from a man aged 25-40 years with COVID-19, enrolled during active disease. Sequences were obtained from peripheral blood. The rearrangement joins TRBV5-1 to TRBJ2-7; 8 bases line up with TRBD2. DNA of the CDR3: TGCGCCAGCAGCACGTCGGGGGGGCCCTACGAGCAGTACTTC. Amino acids: CASSTSGGPYEQYF.